This TCR beta chain is from a study of blood T cell repertoires in COVID-19. Sequencing used immunoSEQ multiplex PCR; TCRdb keeps in-frame clones, though not all of them. This table holds around 150,000 clones, about 80% found once. Trimming took off 6 bases at V and 6 bases at J, with 11 bases between the two ends. Germline CDR1 LNHDA, CDR2 SQIVND (reference sequence). The CDR3 has 13 residues. The source material was peripheral blood. J is TRBJ2-2 and V is TRBV19; D possibly corresponds to TRBD1 (5 bases). This sequence was found in a woman in her sixties or seventies with acute or convalescent COVID-19. The CDR3 region is CASRVQGPGELFF. Here the CDR3 DNA reads TGTGCCAGTAGAGTTCAGGGCCCCGGGGAGCTGTTTTTT.